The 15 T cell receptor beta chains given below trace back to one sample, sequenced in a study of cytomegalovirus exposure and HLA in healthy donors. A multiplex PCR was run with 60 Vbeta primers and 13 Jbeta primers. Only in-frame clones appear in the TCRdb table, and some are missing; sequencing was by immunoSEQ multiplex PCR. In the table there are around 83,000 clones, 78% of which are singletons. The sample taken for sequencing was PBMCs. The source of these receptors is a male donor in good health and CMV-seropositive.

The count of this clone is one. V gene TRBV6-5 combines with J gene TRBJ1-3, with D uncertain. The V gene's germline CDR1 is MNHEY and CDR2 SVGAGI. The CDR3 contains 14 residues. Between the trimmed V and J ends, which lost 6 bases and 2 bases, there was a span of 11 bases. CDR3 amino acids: CASRPGRAGNTIYF. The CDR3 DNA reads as TGTGCCAGCAGGCCGGGGAGAGCTGGAAACACCATATATTTT.

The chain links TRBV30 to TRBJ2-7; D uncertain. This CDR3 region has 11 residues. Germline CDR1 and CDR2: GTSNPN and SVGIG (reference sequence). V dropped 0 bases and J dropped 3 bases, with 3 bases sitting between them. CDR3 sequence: CAWSVSYEQYF. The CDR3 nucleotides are TGTGCCTGGAGTGTCAGCTACGAGCAGTACTTC.

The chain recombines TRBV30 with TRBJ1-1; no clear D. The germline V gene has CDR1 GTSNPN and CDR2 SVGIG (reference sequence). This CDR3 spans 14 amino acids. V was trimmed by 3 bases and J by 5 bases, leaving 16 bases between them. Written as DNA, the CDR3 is TGTGCCTGGAGGGACCCGCGGGGTTGGACTGAAGCTTTCTTT. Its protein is CAWRDPRGWTEAFF.

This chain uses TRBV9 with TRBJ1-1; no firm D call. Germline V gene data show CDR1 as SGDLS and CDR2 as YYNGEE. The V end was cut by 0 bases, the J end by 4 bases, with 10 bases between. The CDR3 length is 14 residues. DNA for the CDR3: TGTGCCAGCAGCGTAGTGCAGGCGGGCACTGAAGCTTTCTTT. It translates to CASSVVQAGTEAFF.

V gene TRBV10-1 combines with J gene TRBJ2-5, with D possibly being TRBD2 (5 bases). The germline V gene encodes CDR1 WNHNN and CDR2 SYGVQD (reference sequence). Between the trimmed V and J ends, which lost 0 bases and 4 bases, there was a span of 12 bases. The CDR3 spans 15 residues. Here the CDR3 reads CASSESMSGGETQYF. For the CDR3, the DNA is TGCGCCAGCAGTGAGTCGATGTCAGGAGGAGAGACCCAGTACTTC.

The CDR3 loop reads CASSPRTGGSVAEAFF. CDR3 nucleotide sequence: TGTGCCAGCAGCCCCCGGACAGGGGGATCAGTCGCTGAAGCTTTCTTT. The gene calls are TRBV7-9 and TRBJ1-1, with TRBD1 identical over 10 bases. The V segment lost 5 bases and the J segment 6 bases; nucleotides outside the gene matches: 12. Germline loops: CDR1 SEHNR, CDR2 FQNEAQ (reference sequence). The CDR3 length is 16 residues.

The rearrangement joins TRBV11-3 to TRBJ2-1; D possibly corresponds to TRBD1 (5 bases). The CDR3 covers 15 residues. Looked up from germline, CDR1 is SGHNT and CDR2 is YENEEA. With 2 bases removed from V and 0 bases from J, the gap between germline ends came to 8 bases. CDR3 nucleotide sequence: TGTGCCAGCAGCTTAAACAGGAACTCCTACAATGAGCAGTTCTTC. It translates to CASSLNRNSYNEQFF.

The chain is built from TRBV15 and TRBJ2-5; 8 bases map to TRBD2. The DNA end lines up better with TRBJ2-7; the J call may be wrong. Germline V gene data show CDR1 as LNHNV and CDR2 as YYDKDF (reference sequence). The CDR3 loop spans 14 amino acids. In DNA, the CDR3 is TGTGCCACCTCTCCCGGGGGGGCAGGGTACGAGCAGTACTTC. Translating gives CATSPGGAGYEQYF.

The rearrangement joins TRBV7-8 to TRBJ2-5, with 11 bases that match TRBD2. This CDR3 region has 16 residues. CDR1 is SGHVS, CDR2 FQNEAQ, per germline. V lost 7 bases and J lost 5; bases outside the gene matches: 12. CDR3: CASTPPVTSGAETQYF. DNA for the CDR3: TGTGCCAGCACCCCTCCGGTGACTAGCGGGGCCGAGACCCAGTACTTC.

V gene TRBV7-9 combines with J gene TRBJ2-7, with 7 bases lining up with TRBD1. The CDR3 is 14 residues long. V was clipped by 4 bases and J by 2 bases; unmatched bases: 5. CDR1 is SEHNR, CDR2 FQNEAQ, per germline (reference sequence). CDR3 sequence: CASSSPTGTYEQYF. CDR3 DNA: TGTGCCAGCAGCTCTCCGACAGGGACCTACGAGCAGTACTTC.

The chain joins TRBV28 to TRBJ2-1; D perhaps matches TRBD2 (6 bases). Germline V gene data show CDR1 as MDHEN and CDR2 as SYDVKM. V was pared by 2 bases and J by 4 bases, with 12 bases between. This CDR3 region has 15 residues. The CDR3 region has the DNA TGTGCCAGCAGTTTACGCCGGGACTCGTACAATGAGCAGTTCTTC. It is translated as CASSLRRDSYNEQFF.

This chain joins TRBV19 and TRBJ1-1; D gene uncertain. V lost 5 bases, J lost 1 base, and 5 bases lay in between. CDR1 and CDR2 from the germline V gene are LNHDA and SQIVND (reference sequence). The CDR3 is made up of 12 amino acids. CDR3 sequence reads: CASSSGNTEAFF. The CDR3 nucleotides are TGTGCCAGTAGTTCCGGGAACACTGAAGCTTTCTTT.

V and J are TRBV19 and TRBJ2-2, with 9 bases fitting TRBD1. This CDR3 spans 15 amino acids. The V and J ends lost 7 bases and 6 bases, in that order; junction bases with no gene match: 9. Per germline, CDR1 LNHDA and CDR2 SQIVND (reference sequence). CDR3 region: CASTFGTGPAGELFF. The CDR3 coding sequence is TGTGCCAGTACCTTCGGGACAGGGCCAGCCGGGGAGCTGTTTTTT.

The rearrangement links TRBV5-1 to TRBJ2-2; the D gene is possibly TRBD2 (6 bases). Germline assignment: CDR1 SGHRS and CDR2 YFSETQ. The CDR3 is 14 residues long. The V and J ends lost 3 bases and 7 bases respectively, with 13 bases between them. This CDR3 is CASSSGGTGGELFF. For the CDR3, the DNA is TGCGCCAGCAGCTCAGGCGGGACGGGCGGGGAGCTGTTTTTT.

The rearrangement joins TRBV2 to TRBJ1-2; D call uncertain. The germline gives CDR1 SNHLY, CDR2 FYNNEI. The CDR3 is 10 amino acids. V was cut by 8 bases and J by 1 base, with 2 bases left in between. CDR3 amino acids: CASYNYGYTF. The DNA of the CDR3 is TGTGCCAGCTATAACTATGGCTACACCTTC.